This entry is about one TCR beta chain. The data originate from a study of CD8 T cells in Susac syndrome. Germline-derived CDR1 and CDR2 are DFQATT and SNEGSKA (reference sequence). The CDR3 is made up of 16 amino acids. Trimming at V came to 6 bases and at J to 3 bases, leaving 15 bases not matched to a gene. From blood CD8+ and CD4+ T cells, TCR beta sequences were generated. The study used healthy donors as controls matched for age and sex. TEMRA cells were enriched by FACS, and CD4+ and CD8+ T cells were negatively isolated. An input of about 0.5 to 1 ug of RNA was subjected to reverse transcription using random hexamers. By means of immunoSEQ multiplex PCR, TCR beta CDR3 spanning 54 Vbeta and 13 Jbeta underwent amplification. TCRdb itself ran the immunoSEQ multiplex PCR reads through MiXCR, one entry per CDR3 protein. The sample has 150,000 to 200,000 distinct CDR3 sequences, 80% to 95% seen once; the top ten hold approximately 0.14%.

The sample consisted of CD4+ T cells from PBMCs. The chain recombines TRBV20-1 with TRBJ1-2, with 8 nucleotides matching TRBD1. The clonotype comes from a human donor in good health. DNA of the CDR3: TGCAGTGCCAGTAGACAGGGGTCTAGGACCTACTATGGCTACACCTTC. Translated, it gives CSASRQGSRTYYGYTF.